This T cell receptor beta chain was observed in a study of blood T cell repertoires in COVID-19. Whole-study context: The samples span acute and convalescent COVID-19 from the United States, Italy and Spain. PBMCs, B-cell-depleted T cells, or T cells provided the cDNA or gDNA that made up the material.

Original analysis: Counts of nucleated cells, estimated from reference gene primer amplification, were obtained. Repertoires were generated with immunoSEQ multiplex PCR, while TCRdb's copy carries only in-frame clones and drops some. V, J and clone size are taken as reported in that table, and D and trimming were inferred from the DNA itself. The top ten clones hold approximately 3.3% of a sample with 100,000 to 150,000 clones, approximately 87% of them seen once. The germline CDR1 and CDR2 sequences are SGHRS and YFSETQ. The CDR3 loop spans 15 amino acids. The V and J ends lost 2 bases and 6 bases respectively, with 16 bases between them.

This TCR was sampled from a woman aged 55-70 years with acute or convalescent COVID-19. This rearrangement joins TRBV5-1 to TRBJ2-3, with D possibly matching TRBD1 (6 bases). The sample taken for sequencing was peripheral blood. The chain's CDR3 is CASSFPPTGGDTQYF. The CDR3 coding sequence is TGCGCCAGCAGCTTCCCCCCGACTGGGGGCGATACGCAGTATTTT. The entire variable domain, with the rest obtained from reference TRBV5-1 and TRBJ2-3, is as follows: KAGVTQTPRYLIKTRGQQVTLSCSPISGHRSVSWYQQTPGQGLQFLFEYFSETQRNKGNFPGRFSGRQFSNSRSEMNVSTLELGDSALYLCASSFPPTGGDTQYFGPGTRLTVL.